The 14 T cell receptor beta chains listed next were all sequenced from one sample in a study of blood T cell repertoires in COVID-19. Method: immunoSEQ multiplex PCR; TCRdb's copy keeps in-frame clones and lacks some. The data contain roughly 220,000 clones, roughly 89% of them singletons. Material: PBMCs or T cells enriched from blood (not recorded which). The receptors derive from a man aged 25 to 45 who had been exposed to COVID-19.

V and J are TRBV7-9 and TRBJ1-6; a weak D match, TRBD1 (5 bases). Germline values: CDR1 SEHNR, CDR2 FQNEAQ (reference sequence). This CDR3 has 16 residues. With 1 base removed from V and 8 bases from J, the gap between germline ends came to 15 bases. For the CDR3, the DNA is TGTGCCAGCAGCTTAGAACGTAGGGGAGGTGATTCACCCCTCCACTTT. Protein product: CASSLERRGGDSPLHF.

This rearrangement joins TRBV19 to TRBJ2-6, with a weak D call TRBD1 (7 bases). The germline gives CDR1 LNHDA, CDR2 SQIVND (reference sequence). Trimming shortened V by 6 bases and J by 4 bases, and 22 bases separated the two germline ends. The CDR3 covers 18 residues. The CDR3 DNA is TGTGCCAGTAGCCGACCGGAGGGGGCTACGAGGGGGGCCAACGTCCTGACTTTC. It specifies CASSRPEGATRGANVLTF.

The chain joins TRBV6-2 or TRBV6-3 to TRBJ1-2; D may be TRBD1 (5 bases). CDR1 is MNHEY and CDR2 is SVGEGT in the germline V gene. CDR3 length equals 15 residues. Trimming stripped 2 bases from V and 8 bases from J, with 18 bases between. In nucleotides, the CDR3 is TGTGCCAGCAGTTACCTCGGCAGGGCATCGGAAGGCTACACCTTC. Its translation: CASSYLGRASEGYTF.

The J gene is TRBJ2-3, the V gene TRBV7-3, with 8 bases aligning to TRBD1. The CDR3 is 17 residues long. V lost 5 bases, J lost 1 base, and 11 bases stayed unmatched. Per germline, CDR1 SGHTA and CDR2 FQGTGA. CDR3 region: CASSAHRPGQGTDTQYF. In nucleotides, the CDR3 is TGTGCCAGCAGCGCGCACAGACCGGGACAGGGCACAGATACGCAGTATTTT.

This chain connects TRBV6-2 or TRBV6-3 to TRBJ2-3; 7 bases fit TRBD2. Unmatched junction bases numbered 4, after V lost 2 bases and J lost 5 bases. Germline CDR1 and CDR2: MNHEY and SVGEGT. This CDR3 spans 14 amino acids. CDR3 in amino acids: CASSYVTGGDTQYF. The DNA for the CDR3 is TGTGCCAGCAGTTACGTAACGGGAGGAGATACGCAGTATTTT.

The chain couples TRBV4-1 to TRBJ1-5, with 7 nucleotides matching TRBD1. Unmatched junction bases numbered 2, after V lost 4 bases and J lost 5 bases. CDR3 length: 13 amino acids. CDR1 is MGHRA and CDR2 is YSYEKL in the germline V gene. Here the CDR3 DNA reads TGCGCCAGCAGCCCCAGGGGGGATCAGCCCCAGCATTTT. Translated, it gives CASSPRGDQPQHF.

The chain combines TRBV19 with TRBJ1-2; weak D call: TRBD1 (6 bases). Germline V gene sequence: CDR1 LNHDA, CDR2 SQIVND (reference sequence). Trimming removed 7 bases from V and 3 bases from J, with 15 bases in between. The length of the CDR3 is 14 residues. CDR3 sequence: CASNPTGRDYGYTF. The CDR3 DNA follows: TGTGCCAGTAACCCGACAGGCAGGGACTATGGCTACACCTTC.

In nucleotides, the CDR3 is TGTGCCAGCTCACCTGACAGGGGACCCTACGAGCAGTACTTC. As protein: CASSPDRGPYEQYF. This chain connects TRBV18 to TRBJ2-7, with 8 bases identical to TRBD1. The germline gives CDR1 KGHSH, CDR2 LQKENI. The V and J ends lost 3 bases and 2 bases, in that order; junction bases with no gene match: 3. The CDR3 totals 14 residues.

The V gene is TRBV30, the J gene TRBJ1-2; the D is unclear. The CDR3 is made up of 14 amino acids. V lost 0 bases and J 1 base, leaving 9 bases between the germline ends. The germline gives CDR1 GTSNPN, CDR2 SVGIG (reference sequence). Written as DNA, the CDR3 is TGTGCCTGGAGTGTAAAACTGAATAACTATGGCTACACCTTC. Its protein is CAWSVKLNNYGYTF.

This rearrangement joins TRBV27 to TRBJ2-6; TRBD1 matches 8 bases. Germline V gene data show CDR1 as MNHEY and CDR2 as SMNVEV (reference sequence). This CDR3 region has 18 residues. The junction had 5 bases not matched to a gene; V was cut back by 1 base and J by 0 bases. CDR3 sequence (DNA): TGTGCCAGCAGTTTATTAGGACAGGGCCGCTCTGGGGCCAACGTCCTGACTTTC. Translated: CASSLLGQGRSGANVLTF.

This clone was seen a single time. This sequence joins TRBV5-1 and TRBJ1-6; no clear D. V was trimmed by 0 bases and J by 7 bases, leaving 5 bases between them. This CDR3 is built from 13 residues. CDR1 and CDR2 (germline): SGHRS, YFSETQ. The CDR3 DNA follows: TGCGCCAGCAGCTTGGGACAAAATTCACCCCTCCACTTT. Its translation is CASSLGQNSPLHF. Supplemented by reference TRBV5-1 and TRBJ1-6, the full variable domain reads KAGVTQTPRYLIKTRGQQVTLSCSPISGHRSVSWYQQTPGQGLQFLFEYFSETQRNKGNFPGRFSGRQFSNSRSEMNVSTLELGDSALYLCASSLGQNSPLHFGNGTRLTVT.

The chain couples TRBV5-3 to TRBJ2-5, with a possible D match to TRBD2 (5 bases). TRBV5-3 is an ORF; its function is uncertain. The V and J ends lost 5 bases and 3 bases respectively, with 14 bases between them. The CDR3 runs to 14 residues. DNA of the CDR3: TGTGCCAGAAGTAACTCGGAGAGGGAAGAGACCCAGTACTTC. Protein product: CARSNSEREETQYF.

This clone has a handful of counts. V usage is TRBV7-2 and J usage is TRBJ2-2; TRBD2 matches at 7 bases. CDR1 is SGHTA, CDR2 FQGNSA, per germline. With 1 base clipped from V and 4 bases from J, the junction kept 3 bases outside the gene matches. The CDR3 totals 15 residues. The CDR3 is CASSLVRGSTGELFF. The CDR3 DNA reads TGTGCCAGCAGCTTAGTGCGGGGGTCCACCGGGGAGCTGTTTTTT.

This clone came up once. Here the CDR3 reads CASSEWTGGITGELFF. CDR3 in DNA: TGTGCCAGCAGTGAATGGACAGGGGGTATCACCGGGGAGCTGTTTTTT. The chain carries TRBV6-1 and TRBJ2-2; TRBD1 matches at 10 bases. Germline V lookup: CDR1 MNHNS, CDR2 SASEGT. The CDR3 consists of 16 residues. The V gene end was trimmed by 2 bases and the J gene end by 4 bases; junction bases not matched to a gene: 4.